Below, 2 T cell receptor beta chains from the same sample are listed, as sequenced in a study of blood T cell repertoires in COVID-19. The data were produced by immunoSEQ multiplex PCR, yet TCRdb's version contains in-frame clones alone and is incomplete. Among 410,000 or so clones listed, around 91% were seen once. The source material was peripheral blood. These receptors all come from a woman in her 40s with COVID-19, enrolled during active disease.

The chain couples TRBV5-1 to TRBJ2-1, with D possibly TRBD2 on 6 matching bases. With 4 bases removed from V and 10 bases from J, the gap between germline ends came to 9 bases. Germline V gene sequence: CDR1 SGHRS, CDR2 YFSETQ. This CDR3 is built from 11 residues. The CDR3 DNA follows: TGCGCCAGCAGCGCTCTAGCGGAGCAGTTCTTC. It encodes CASSALAEQFF.

The chain joins TRBV15 to TRBJ1-1, with unresolved D. V shed 0 bases and J shed 4 bases, with 12 bases lying between them. CDR1 is LNHNV, CDR2 YYDKDF, per germline (reference sequence). The CDR3 runs 15 residues. The DNA for the CDR3 is TGTGCCACCAGCAGAGATCTAGAGGGTAGCACTGAAGCTTTCTTT. Translated: CATSRDLEGSTEAFF. Together with reference TRBV15 and TRBJ1-1, the CDR3 gives the full variable domain: DAMVIQNPRYQVTQFGKPVTLSCSQTLNHNVMYWYQQKSSQAPKLLFHYYDKDFNNEADTPDNFQSRRPNTSFCFLDIRSPGLGDTAMYLCATSRDLEGSTEAFFGQGTRLTVV.